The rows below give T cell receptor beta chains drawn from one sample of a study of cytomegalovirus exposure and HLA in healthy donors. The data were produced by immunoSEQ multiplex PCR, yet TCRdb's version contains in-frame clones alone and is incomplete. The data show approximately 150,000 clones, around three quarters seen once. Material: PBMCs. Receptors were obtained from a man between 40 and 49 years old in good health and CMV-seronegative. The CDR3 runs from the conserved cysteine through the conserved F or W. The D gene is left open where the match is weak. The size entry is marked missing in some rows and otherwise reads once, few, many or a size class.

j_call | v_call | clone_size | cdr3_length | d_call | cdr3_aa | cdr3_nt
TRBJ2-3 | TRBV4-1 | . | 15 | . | CASSSPGLSTDTQYF | TGCGCCAGCAGTTCCCCGGGACTCAGCACAGATACGCAGTATTTT
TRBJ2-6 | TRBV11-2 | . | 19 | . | CASSLYPGAGKSGANVLTF | TGTGCCAGCAGCTTATACCCAGGGGCCGGGAAGTCTGGGGCCAACGTCCTGACTTTC
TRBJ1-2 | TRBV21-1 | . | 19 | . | CASSKSRTTEDGEDYGYTF | TGTGCCAGCAGCAAATCCAGGACGACAGAGGACGGGGAGGACTATGGCTACACCTTC
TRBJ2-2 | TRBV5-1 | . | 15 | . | CASSLRFETGGELFF | TGCGCCAGCAGCCTGAGGTTTGAAACCGGCGGGGAGCTGTTTTTT
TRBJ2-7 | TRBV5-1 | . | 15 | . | CASSPDGTFTYEQYF | TGCGCCAGCAGCCCTGACGGGACATTTACCTACGAGCAGTACTTC
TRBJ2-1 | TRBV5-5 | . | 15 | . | CASSLVGGGPSEQFF | TGTGCCAGCAGCTTGGTAGGGGGAGGGCCAAGTGAGCAGTTCTTC
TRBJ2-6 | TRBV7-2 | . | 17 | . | CASSFLGGSSGANVLTF | TGTGCCAGCAGCTTCCTTGGGGGGAGCTCTGGGGCCAACGTCCTGACTTTC
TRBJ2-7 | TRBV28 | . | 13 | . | CASGPGDAYEQYF | TGTGCCAGCGGGCCAGGGGATGCCTACGAGCAGTACTTC
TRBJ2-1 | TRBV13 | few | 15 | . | CASSLGFGGYNEQFF | TGTGCCAGCAGCTTAGGATTCGGCGGGTACAATGAGCAGTTCTTC
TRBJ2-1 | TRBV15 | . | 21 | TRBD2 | CATSLGGTSGRWVISYNEQFF | TGTGCCACCAGCCTAGGGGGAACTAGCGGGAGGTGGGTTATTTCCTACAATGAGCAGTTCTTC
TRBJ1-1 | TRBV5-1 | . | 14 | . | CASSQNWGDTEAFF | TGCGCCAGCAGCCAAAATTGGGGAGACACTGAAGCTTTCTTT
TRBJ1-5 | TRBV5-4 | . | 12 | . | CASSLGDQPQHF | TGTGCCAGCAGCCTCGGAGATCAGCCCCAGCATTTT
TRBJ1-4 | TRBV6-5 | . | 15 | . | CASSSYGPTNEKLFF | TGTGCCAGCAGTTCCTACGGTCCGACTAATGAAAAACTGTTTTTT
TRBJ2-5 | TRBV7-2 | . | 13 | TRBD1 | CASSRGQEETQYF | TGTGCCAGCAGCCGGGGACAGGAAGAGACCCAGTACTTC
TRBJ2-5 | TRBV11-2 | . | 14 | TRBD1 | CASSHSTGFETQYF | TGTGCCAGCAGCCACTCGACAGGGTTCGAAACCCAGTACTTC
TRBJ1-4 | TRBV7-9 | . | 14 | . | CASGSWSTNEKLFF | TGTGCCAGCGGGTCGTGGAGCACTAATGAAAAACTGTTTTTT
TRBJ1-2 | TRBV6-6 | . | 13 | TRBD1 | CASSNGTGQGYTF | TGTGCCAGCAGCAACGGGACAGGGCAAGGCTACACCTTC
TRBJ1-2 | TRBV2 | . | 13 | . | CASSQGWEYGYTF | TGTGCCAGCAGCCAGGGCTGGGAATATGGCTACACCTTC
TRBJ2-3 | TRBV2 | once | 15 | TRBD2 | CASRRTSGRGDTQYF | TGTGCCAGCAGGCGTACTAGCGGGAGAGGAGATACGCAGTATTTT
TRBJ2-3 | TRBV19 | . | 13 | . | CASSGLLYDTQYF | TGTGCCAGTAGTGGGCTTCTGTACGATACGCAGTATTTT
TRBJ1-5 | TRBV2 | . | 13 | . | CASTRLRDQPQHF | TGTGCCAGCACGCGGCTACGGGATCAGCCCCAGCATTTT
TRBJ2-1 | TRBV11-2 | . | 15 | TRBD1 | CASSLDWTGGNEQFF | TGTGCCAGCAGCTTAGATTGGACAGGGGGCAATGAGCAGTTCTTC
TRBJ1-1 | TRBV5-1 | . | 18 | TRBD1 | CASSLGVGGQGALTEAFF | TGCGCCAGCAGCTTGGGGGTCGGGGGACAGGGGGCTTTAACTGAAGCTTTCTTT
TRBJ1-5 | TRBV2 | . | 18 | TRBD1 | CASSEGTGPLYSNQPQHF | TGTGCCAGCAGTGAGGGGACAGGACCGCTTTATAGCAATCAGCCCCAGCATTTT
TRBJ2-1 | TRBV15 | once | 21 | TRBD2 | CATSRGGMGQGPSGTHNEQFF | TGTGCCACCAGCAGAGGGGGTATGGGGCAGGGCCCTAGCGGGACACACAATGAGCAGTTCTTC
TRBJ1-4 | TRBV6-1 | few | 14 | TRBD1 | CASTAGQGGEKLFF | TGTGCCAGCACCGCCGGACAGGGGGGGGAAAAACTGTTTTTT
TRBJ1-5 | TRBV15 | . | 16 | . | CATSRWDIPSNQPQHF | TGTGCCACCAGCAGATGGGACATCCCTAGCAATCAGCCCCAGCATTTT
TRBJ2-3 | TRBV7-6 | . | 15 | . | CASSLARGGGGTQYF | TGTGCCAGCAGCTTAGCGCGGGGCGGCGGTGGTACGCAGTATTTT
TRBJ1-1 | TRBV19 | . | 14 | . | CASSINSQNTEAFF | TGTGCCAGTAGTATTAACAGCCAGAACACTGAAGCTTTCTTT